A selection of T cell receptor beta chains follows, all from one sample in a study of cytomegalovirus exposure and HLA in healthy donors. Some clones are missing from TCRdb's copy, which holds only in-frame ones; the method was immunoSEQ multiplex PCR. The sample holds around 130,000 clones; more than 60% are singletons and the top ten take around 2.1%. Sequencing was done on a sample of PBMCs. The source is a woman between 35 and 50 years old in good health and CMV-seropositive. Each CDR3 is given with its conserved first and last residue. A D gene is named only where the DNA matches it firmly. Some rows have no size entry. The others give once, few or many, or a class for an expanded clone.

V	size	J	D	DNA	CDR3
TRBV19	few	TRBJ1-3	-	TGTGCCAGTAGTAGTTGGACTCTCCTCTCTGGAAACACCATATATTTT	CASSSWTLLSGNTIYF
TRBV5-1	-	TRBJ1-5	-	TGCGCCAGCAGCGAAGGACATCGGCCCAATCAGCCCCAGCATTTT	CASSEGHRPNQPQHF
TRBV7-9	-	TRBJ2-1	-	TGTGCCATGCGTTTGGTGAGCCGCGATGAGCAGTTCTTC	CAMRLVSRDEQFF
TRBV28	-	TRBJ1-5	TRBD1	TGTGCCAGCAGTTTTTTGGGCGTGGTCACAGGGGGCGACAATCAGCCCCAGCATTTT	CASSFLGVVTGGDNQPQHF
TRBV18	once	TRBJ2-7	TRBD2	TGTGCCAGCTCACCATCCCCGGGACTAGCCCTCCGGGAGCAGTACTTC	CASSPSPGLALREQYF
TRBV19	-	TRBJ2-2	TRBD1	TGTGCCAGTAGTCGACAGGGCCCCGGGGAGCTGTTTTTT	CASSRQGPGELFF
TRBV6-1	-	TRBJ1-1	-	TGTGCCAGCAGTGAACTAGGAGGAGGGCCTAACACTGAAGCTTTCTTT	CASSELGGGPNTEAFF
TRBV11-2	-	TRBJ1-2	-	TGTGCCAGCAGCGCAACAGGGTATGGCTACACCTTC	CASSATGYGYTF
TRBV18	-	TRBJ2-6	TRBD1	TGTGCCAGCTCACCGACAGGGGCTGGGGCCAACGTCCTGACTTTC	CASSPTGAGANVLTF
TRBV28	few	TRBJ1-5	TRBD1	TGTGCCAGCAGCCCCCAGGGGGCGAGGAATCAGCCCCAGCATTTT	CASSPQGARNQPQHF
TRBV19	-	TRBJ1-1	-	TGTGCCAGTAGTATAGAGGGCGGGGGAACCACTGAAGCTTTCTTT	CASSIEGGGTTEAFF
TRBV5-4	-	TRBJ2-7	-	TGTGCCAGCAGCTTGGATCAGGGGCTAGTAACCTACGAGCAGTACTTC	CASSLDQGLVTYEQYF
TRBV5-4	-	TRBJ1-6	TRBD1	TGTGCCAGCAGCCTAGGACAGGGTAGGTCACCCCTCCACTTT	CASSLGQGRSPLHF
TRBV6-5	few	TRBJ2-7	-	TGTGCCAGCAGTTCCGCGGCCGCGGGTGCCTACGAGCAGTACTTC	CASSSAAAGAYEQYF
TRBV7-8	-	TRBJ2-2	-	TGTGCCAGCAGCCGCTTTAAACGACAAGATCCAACCGGGGAGCTGTTTTTT	CASSRFKRQDPTGELFF
TRBV18	few	TRBJ1-1	TRBD1	TGTGCCAGCTCACGAGACAGGGGAAGATCTGAAGCTTTCTTT	CASSRDRGRSEAFF
TRBV7-2	-	TRBJ2-3	-	TGTGCCAGCAGCCCACCCCTGCAGGCTACGCAGTATTTT	CASSPPLQATQYF
TRBV4-1	-	TRBJ2-5	-	TGCGCCAGCAGCCCGGGGCCAACCGGGAGTGAAGAGACCCAGTACTTC	CASSPGPTGSEETQYF
TRBV9	-	TRBJ1-1	TRBD1	TGTGCCAGCAGCCCTCGCGAAGGACAGGGCCCTCGAGGGGAAGCTTTCTTT	CASSPREGQGPRGEAFF
TRBV5-1	-	TRBJ2-1	-	TGCGCCAGCAGCTTGGACAGTCGCTCCTACAATGAGCAGTTCTTC	CASSLDSRSYNEQFF
TRBV7-8	-	TRBJ2-3	-	TGTGCCAGCAGCACCCTTGGTCTACGGGAGGATACGCAGTATTTT	CASSTLGLREDTQYF
TRBV4-3	-	TRBJ1-2	-	TGCGCCAGCAGCCAAGGCCAGAACTATGGCTACACCTTC	CASSQGQNYGYTF
TRBV19	-	TRBJ1-3	-	TGTGCCAGTAGTACGGCCGGGACTGGTGGAAACACCATATATTTT	CASSTAGTGGNTIYF
TRBV5-1	once	TRBJ2-7	TRBD1	TGCGCCAGCAGCCTCGGGACAGGGTTGGGCGAGCAGTACTTC	CASSLGTGLGEQYF
TRBV6-5	-	TRBJ1-1	-	TGTGCCAGCAGTTACGAGGGGGGGGGTTTGACTGAAGCTTTCTTT	CASSYEGGGLTEAFF
TRBV28	-	TRBJ2-5	-	TGTGCCAGCAGTTTACTCGGAGGGGGGGATGAGACCCAGTACTTC	CASSLLGGGDETQYF
TRBV7-3	-	TRBJ2-1	TRBD2	TGTGCCAGCAGCTTAAGTGGCGGGGGGGCCAGGGAGCAGTTCTTC	CASSLSGGGAREQFF
TRBV7-2	-	TRBJ1-1	-	TGTGCCAGCAGCGTCAGGGTTGGTACCGAAGCTTTCTTT	CASSVRVGTEAFF
TRBV4-2	few	TRBJ1-2	-	TGTGCCAGCAGCCAAGACAGGGGATATGGCTACACCTTC	CASSQDRGYGYTF
TRBV5-5	-	TRBJ2-7	-	TGTGCCAGCACCCCCCCGTACAGAACCTACGAGCAGTACTTC	CASTPPYRTYEQYF
TRBV19	once	TRBJ2-7	-	TGTGCCAGTAGTATCAGGGTGGGGACCTACGAGCAGTACTTC	CASSIRVGTYEQYF
TRBV28	-	TRBJ1-6	-	TGTGCCAGCAGTTTCTTAAGTCAGGCCCTCCACTTT	CASSFLSQALHF
TRBV6-1	-	TRBJ2-2	TRBD1	TGTGCCAGCAGTGAGGACAGGGCGAACACCGGGGAGCTGTTTTTT	CASSEDRANTGELFF
TRBV7-3	-	TRBJ2-1	-	TGTGCCTCCAGGGGGGTCGATTCCTACAATGAGCAGTTCTTC	CASRGVDSYNEQFF
TRBV5-5	-	TRBJ1-1	-	TGTGCCAGCAGCTTGACCGGGGGGGTGAACACTGAAGCTTTCTTT	CASSLTGGVNTEAFF